This T cell receptor (beta chain) is from a study of T-cell reconstitution after alpha-beta-depleted transplantation in children. Unique molecular identifiers were incorporated during preparation of the TCRbeta library. MiXCR, run by TCRdb on the PCR reads, gives a single entry per CDR3 protein. This table holds about 29,000 distinct CDR3 sequences, under 8% found once. CDR3 length equals 17 residues. Trimming cost V 2 bases and J 3 bases; bases outside gene matches: 8. Germline assignment: CDR1 SGDLS and CDR2 YYNGEE. This clonotype was observed at least ten times. The chain joins TRBV9 to TRBJ2-3, with TRBD2 matching 11 bases. The material sequenced was PBMCs, mostly from graft donor cells, taken 180 days after TCRalphabeta/CD19-depleted stem cell transplant. The clonotype comes from a male patient younger than 18 who had a stem cell transplant for acute myeloid leukemia, so the T cells may come from the graft donor. CDR3 DNA sequence: TGTGCCAGCAGCGTTACCCTAGCGGGAGGCATAACAGATACGCAGTATTTT. Its protein product is CASSVTLAGGITDTQYF.